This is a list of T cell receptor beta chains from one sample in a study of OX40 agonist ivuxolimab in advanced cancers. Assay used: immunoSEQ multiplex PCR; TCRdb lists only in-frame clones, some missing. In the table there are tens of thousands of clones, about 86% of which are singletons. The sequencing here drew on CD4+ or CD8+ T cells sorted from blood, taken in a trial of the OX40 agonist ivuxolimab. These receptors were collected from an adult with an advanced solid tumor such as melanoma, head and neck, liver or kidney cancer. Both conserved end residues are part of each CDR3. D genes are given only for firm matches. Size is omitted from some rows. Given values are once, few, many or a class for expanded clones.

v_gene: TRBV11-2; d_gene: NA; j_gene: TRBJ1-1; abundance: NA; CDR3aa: CASSLDRGQLNTEAFF; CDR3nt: TGTGCCAGCAGCTTAGATCGCGGGCAGCTGAACACTGAAGCTTTCTTT
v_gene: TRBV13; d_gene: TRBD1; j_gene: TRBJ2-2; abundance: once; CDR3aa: CASRRQGAPTGELFF; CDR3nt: TGTGCCAGCAGGCGACAGGGGGCGCCTACCGGGGAGCTGTTTTTT
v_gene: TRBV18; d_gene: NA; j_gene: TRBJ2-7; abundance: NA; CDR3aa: CASSPRQTRSYEQYF; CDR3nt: TGTGCCAGCTCACCGAGGCAAACCCGCTCCTACGAGCAGTACTTC
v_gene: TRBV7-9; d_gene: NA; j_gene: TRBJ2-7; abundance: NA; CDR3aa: CASSSYAGVREQYF; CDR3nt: TGTGCCAGCAGCTCGTACGCAGGGGTCCGGGAGCAGTACTTC
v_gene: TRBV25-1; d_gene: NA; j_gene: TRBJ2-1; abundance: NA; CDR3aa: CASSGWGRNEQFF; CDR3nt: TGTGCCAGCAGTGGCTGGGGCCGAAATGAGCAGTTCTTC
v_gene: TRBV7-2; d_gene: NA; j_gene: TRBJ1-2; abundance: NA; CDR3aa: CASSLVPLIGANYGYTF; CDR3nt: TGTGCCAGCAGCTTAGTGCCCTTAATAGGGGCTAACTATGGCTACACCTTC
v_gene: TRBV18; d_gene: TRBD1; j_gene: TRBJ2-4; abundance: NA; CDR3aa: CASSPTQGGAKNIQYF; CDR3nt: TGTGCCAGCTCACCCACACAGGGGGGAGCCAAAAACATTCAGTACTTC
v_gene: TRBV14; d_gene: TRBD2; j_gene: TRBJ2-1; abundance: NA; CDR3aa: CASSQVSAGLSNEQFF; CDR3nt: TGTGCCAGCAGCCAAGTCTCAGCGGGACTTTCTAATGAGCAGTTCTTC
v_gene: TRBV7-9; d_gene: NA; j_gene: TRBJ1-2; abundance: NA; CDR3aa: CASSLALGAYGYTF; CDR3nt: TGTGCCAGCAGCTTAGCGCTCGGGGCCTATGGCTACACCTTC
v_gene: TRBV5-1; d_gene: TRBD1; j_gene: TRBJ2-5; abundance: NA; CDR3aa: CASSFSTGGGETQYF; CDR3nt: TGCGCCAGCAGCTTTTCTACAGGGGGCGGGGAGACCCAGTACTTC
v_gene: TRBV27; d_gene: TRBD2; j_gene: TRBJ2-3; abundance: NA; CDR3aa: CASSSWGGRRSTDTQYF; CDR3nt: TGTGCCAGCAGTTCCTGGGGGGGGAGAAGGAGCACAGATACGCAGTATTTT
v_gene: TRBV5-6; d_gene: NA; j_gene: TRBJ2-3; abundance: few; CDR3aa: CASSFSQPQDTQYF; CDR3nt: TGTGCCAGCAGCTTCTCCCAACCTCAGGATACGCAGTATTTT
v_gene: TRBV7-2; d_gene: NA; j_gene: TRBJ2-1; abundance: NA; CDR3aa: CASSLRWDNEQFF; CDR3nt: TGTGCCAGCAGCTTAAGGTGGGACAATGAGCAGTTCTTC
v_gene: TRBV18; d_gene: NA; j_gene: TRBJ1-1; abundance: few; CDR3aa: CASSPLRGDTEAFF; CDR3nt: TGTGCCAGCTCTCCCCTGCGGGGAGATACTGAAGCTTTCTTT
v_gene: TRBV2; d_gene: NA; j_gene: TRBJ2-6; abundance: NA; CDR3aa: CASRYLSGANVLTF; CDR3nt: TGTGCCAGCAGGTATCTCTCTGGGGCCAACGTCCTGACTTTC
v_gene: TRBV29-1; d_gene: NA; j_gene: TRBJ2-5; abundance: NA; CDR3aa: CSVRPQGGETQYF; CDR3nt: TGCAGCGTCAGACCCCAGGGAGGAGAGACCCAGTACTTC
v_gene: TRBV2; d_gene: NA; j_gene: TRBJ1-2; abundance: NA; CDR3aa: CASTPGEVYGYTF; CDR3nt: TGTGCCAGCACCCCAGGGGAGGTCTATGGCTACACCTTC
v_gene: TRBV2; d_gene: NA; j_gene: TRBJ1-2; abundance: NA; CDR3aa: CASRGPGTHLTGYTF; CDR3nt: TGTGCCAGCAGGGGGCCCGGGACACACCTGACTGGCTACACCTTC
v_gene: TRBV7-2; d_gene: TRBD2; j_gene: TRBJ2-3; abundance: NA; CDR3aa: CASSFTSGGSDTQYF; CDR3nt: TGTGCCAGCAGTTTTACTAGCGGGGGCTCAGATACGCAGTATTTT
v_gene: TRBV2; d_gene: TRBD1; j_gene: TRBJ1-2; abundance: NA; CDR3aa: CASRRQGGGYTF; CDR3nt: TGTGCCAGCCGGAGACAGGGAGGGGGCTACACCTTC
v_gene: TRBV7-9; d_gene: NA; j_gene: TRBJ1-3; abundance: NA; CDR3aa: CASSLVGAKGNTIYF; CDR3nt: TGTGCCAGCAGCTTGGTAGGGGCGAAAGGAAACACCATATATTTT
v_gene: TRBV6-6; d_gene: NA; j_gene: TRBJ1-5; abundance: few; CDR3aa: CATQGPNQPQHF; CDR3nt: TGTGCGACACAGGGCCCCAATCAGCCCCAGCATTTT
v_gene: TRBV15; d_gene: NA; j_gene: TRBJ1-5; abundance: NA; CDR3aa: CATSRMPTNQPQHF; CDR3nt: TGTGCCACCAGCAGAATGCCCACAAATCAGCCCCAGCATTTT
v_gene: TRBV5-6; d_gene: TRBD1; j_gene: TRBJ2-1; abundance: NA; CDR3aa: CASSYKGAGVYNEQFF; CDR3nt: TGTGCCAGCAGCTATAAGGGGGCAGGGGTTTACAATGAGCAGTTCTTC
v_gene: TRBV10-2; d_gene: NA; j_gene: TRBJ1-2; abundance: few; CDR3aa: CASAATGTSRGYGYTF; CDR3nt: TGCGCCAGCGCTGCTACCGGGACAAGCCGAGGCTATGGCTACACCTTC
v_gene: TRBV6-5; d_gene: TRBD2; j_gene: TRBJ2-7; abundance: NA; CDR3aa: CASNKAGSSSYEQYF; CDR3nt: TGTGCCAGCAATAAAGCGGGGTCATCCTCCTACGAGCAGTACTTC
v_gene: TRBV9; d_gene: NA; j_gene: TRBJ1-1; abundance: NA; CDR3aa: CASSVVAGKNTEAFF; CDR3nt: TGTGCCAGCAGCGTAGTGGCAGGGAAGAACACTGAAGCTTTCTTT
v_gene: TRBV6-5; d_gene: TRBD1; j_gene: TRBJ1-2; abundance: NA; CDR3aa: CASSYRGQGFNGYTF; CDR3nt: TGTGCCAGCAGTTACCGAGGACAGGGCTTCAACGGCTACACCTTC
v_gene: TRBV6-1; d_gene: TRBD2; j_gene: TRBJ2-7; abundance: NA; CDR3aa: CASSEQGGLAGYPPYEQYF; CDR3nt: TGTGCCAGCAGTGAACAGGGGGGACTAGCGGGGTATCCCCCCTACGAGCAGTACTTC
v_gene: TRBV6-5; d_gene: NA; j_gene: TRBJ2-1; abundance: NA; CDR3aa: CASSYSVLNEQFF; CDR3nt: TGTGCCAGCAGTTACTCCGTCCTTAATGAGCAGTTCTTC
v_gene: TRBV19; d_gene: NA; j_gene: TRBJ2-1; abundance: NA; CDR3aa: CASSIEGAPTGNEQFF; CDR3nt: TGTGCCAGTAGTATAGAAGGAGCTCCCACCGGCAATGAGCAGTTCTTC
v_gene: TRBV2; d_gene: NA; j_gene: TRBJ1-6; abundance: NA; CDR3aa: CASIPGGYNSPLHF; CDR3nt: TGTGCCAGCATCCCGGGAGGGTATAATTCACCCCTCCACTTT
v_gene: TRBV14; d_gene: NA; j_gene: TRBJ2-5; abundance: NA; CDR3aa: CASSQDGLSSETQYF; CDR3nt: TGTGCCAGCAGCCAAGATGGACTATCAAGCGAGACCCAGTACTTC
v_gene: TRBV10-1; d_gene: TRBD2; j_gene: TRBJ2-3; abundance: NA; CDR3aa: CASSPRAGIGTDTQYF; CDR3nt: TGCGCCAGCAGTCCTAGAGCGGGAATCGGCACAGATACGCAGTATTTT
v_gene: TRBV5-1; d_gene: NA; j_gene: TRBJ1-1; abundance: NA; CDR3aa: CASSTLRETEAFF; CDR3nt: TGCGCCAGCAGCACCCTGCGGGAAACTGAAGCTTTCTTT
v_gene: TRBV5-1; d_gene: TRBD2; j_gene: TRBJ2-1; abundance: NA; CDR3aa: CASSLAGGQYNEQFF; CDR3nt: TGCGCCAGCAGCTTAGCGGGGGGGCAATACAATGAGCAGTTCTTC
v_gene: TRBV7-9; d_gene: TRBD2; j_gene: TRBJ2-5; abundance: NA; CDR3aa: CASVKKETSGGQETQYF; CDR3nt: TGTGCCAGCGTCAAGAAGGAGACTAGCGGGGGCCAAGAGACCCAGTACTTC
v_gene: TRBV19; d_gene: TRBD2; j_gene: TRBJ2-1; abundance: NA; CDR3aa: CASSIVAGGGEQFF; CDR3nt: TGTGCCAGTAGTATAGTAGCGGGGGGAGGTGAGCAGTTCTTC
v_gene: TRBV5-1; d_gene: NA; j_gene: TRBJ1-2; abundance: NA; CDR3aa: CASSSRTGGNGYTF; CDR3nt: TGCGCCAGCAGCTCCCGGACGGGGGGGAATGGCTACACCTTC
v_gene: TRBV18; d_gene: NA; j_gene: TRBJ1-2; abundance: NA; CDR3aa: CASSPPGPSYGYTF; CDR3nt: TGTGCCAGCTCACCACCGGGACCGTCCTATGGCTACACCTTC
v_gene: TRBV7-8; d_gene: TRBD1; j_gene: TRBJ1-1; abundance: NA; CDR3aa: CASSPGTETEAFF; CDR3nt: TGTGCCAGCAGTCCCGGGACAGAAACTGAAGCTTTCTTT
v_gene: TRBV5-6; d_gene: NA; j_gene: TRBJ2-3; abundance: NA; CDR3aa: CASSLAGGSTSTQYF; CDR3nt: TGTGCCAGCAGCTTGGCCGGAGGGTCTACCAGTACGCAGTATTTT
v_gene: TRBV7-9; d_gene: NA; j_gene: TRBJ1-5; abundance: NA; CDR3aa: CASSSGLTPKENQPQHF; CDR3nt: TGTGCCAGCAGCTCCGGCCTTACCCCGAAAGAAAATCAGCCCCAGCATTTT
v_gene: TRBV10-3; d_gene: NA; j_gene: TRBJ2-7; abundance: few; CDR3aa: CAISDPTQATYEQYF; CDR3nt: TGTGCCATCAGTGACCCTACTCAGGCGACCTACGAGCAGTACTTC
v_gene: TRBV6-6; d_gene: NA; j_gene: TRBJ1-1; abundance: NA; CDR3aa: CASSHTWGLMNTEAFF; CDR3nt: TGTGCCAGCAGTCACACCTGGGGACTGATGAACACTGAAGCTTTCTTT
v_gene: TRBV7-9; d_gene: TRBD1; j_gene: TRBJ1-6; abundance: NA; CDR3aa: CASSFGQETNSPLHF; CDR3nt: TGTGCCAGCAGCTTTGGACAGGAAACCAATTCACCCCTCCACTTT
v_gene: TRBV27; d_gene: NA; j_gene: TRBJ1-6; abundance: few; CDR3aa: CASNQVSGYSPLYF; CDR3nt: TGTGCCAGCAACCAAGTGTCAGGGTACTCACCCCTCTACTTT
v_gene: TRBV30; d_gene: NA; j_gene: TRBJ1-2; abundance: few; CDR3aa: CAWSVQGWYGYTF; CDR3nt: TGTGCCTGGAGTGTACAGGGCTGGTATGGCTACACCTTC
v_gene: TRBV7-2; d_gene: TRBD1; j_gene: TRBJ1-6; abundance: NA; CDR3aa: CASSTDRARHNSPLHF; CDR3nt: TGTGCCAGCAGCACAGACAGGGCCAGGCATAATTCACCCCTCCACTTT
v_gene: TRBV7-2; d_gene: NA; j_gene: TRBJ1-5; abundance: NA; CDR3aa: CASSAGLSNQPQHF; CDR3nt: TGTGCCAGCAGCGCAGGACTGTCGAATCAGCCCCAGCATTTT
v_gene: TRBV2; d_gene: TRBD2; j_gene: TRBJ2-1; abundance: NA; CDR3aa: CASRPGLEGEQFF; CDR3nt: TGTGCCAGCAGACCCGGACTAGAGGGTGAGCAGTTCTTC